The rows below give T cell receptor beta chains drawn from one sample of a study of cytotoxic CD8 clonotypes in ibrutinib-treated CLL. Sequenced by immunoSEQ multiplex PCR; TCRdb stores in-frame clones only, minus some. The table includes 150,000 or so clones, about 84% detected once. Sequenced material: PBMCs, taken after 36 months of ibrutinib treatment. These receptor sequences come from a human donor with chronic lymphocytic leukemia. Both conserved end residues are part of each CDR3. A D gene is named only where the DNA matches it firmly. Part of the rows lack a size; the others show once, few, many or a class for expanded clones.

CDR3nt	CDR3aa	d_gene	abundance	v_gene	j_gene
TGTGCCAGCAGCTTAAGGCGAGTCAACACTGAAGCTTTCTTT	CASSLRRVNTEAFF	NA	NA	TRBV7-8	TRBJ1-1
TGCGCCAGCAGCCAAGATAATAGGGAGGGACCGATTTATGGCTACACCTTC	CASSQDNREGPIYGYTF	NA	NA	TRBV4-1	TRBJ1-2
TGTGCCAGCTCACCAGGGGACAGAACAGCTTTCTTT	CASSPGDRTAFF	TRBD1	few	TRBV18	TRBJ1-1
TGTGCCAGTAGTATAGTGCCTAGCGCCGATACGCAGTATTTT	CASSIVPSADTQYF	NA	NA	TRBV19	TRBJ2-3
TGTGCCAGTAGTAGATCAGGGCCGGGCACTGAAGCTTTCTTT	CASSRSGPGTEAFF	NA	NA	TRBV19	TRBJ1-1
TGTGCCAGCAGCTTAGGGGCAGCAACTAATGAAAAACTGTTTTTT	CASSLGAATNEKLFF	NA	NA	TRBV7-2	TRBJ1-4
TGTGCCAGCAGCTTGGCGGGAGGCTCGATCTATGAGCAGTTCTTC	CASSLAGGSIYEQFF	TRBD2	once	TRBV5-4	TRBJ2-1
TGTGCCAGTAGTATTGGTCGGGGGCATTACAATGAGCAGTTCTTC	CASSIGRGHYNEQFF	NA	NA	TRBV19	TRBJ2-1
TGTGCCAGCAGCCTCGACAGGGCCTACGAGCAGTACTTC	CASSLDRAYEQYF	TRBD1	NA	TRBV7-8	TRBJ2-7
TGTGCCAGCAGTTACTCGATCACGCTGACAGCCTACGAGCAGTACTTC	CASSYSITLTAYEQYF	NA	NA	TRBV6-5	TRBJ2-7
TGTGCCAGCTCACCAACTGCGGGACTGGTATTTGAGACCCAGTACTTC	CASSPTAGLVFETQYF	NA	NA	TRBV18	TRBJ2-5
TGTGCCAGCACCAAAGGGGGGCGTTACTACAATGAGCAGTTCTTC	CASTKGGRYYNEQFF	NA	NA	TRBV11-1	TRBJ2-1
TGTGCCAGTAGTAGCCTAAGACTGCACTCCTACAATGAGCAGTTCTTC	CASSSLRLHSYNEQFF	NA	once	TRBV19	TRBJ2-1
TGCGCCAGCAGCCAACGTGTCGGGCCAGCGAACACCGGGGAGCTGTTTTTT	CASSQRVGPANTGELFF	NA	NA	TRBV4-1	TRBJ2-2
TGTGCCAGCAGCCAAGGCGACAGGGCGGGTCGGTTCTTC	CASSQGDRAGRFF	TRBD1	few	TRBV14	TRBJ2-1
TGTGCCACAAATAGGGGAAGGGGGCGCAATGAGCAGTTCTTC	CATNRGRGRNEQFF	TRBD1	NA	TRBV27	TRBJ2-1
TGTGCCAGCAGTTCTACCGGGACAGGGGGACAGCCCCAGCATTTT	CASSSTGTGGQPQHF	TRBD1	NA	TRBV6-6	TRBJ1-5
TGTGCCAGCAAACAGATGGCGGCCACCTCCTACAATGAGCAGTTCTTC	CASKQMAATSYNEQFF	NA	NA	TRBV11-2	TRBJ2-1
TGTGCCAGCTCACCCCGAGGGACAGGGGGCGATTCTGGCTACACCTTC	CASSPRGTGGDSGYTF	TRBD1	NA	TRBV18	TRBJ1-2
TGTGCCAGTAGTATGGTGGGCGGGAGGTCCTACGAGCAGTACTTC	CASSMVGGRSYEQYF	TRBD2	few	TRBV19	TRBJ2-7
TGTGCCAGCAGCTTGGGCATTCAGCAGTACTTC	CASSLGIQQYF	NA	NA	TRBV5-6	TRBJ2-7
TGTGCCAGCAGCTTGGCGCGGGTCGTCAGGAATGAGCAGTTCTTC	CASSLARVVRNEQFF	NA	NA	TRBV5-5	TRBJ2-1
TGTGCCACCAGCAGACCAGGGGGGCAGGTTGAGCAGTTCTTC	CATSRPGGQVEQFF	NA	NA	TRBV15	TRBJ2-1
TGCGCCAGCAGCTTGGGCCAGAACTTCTACGAGCAGTACTTC	CASSLGQNFYEQYF	NA	NA	TRBV5-1	TRBJ2-7
TGTGCCAGCACAGGGACTAGCGGGAGGTATGAGACCCAGTACTTC	CASTGTSGRYETQYF	TRBD2	NA	TRBV2	TRBJ2-5
TGTGCCAGCTCACTCGGACAGGGTTATGGCTACACCTTC	CASSLGQGYGYTF	TRBD1	NA	TRBV18	TRBJ1-2
TGTGCCAGCATACGCTGGGACAGCACAGATACGCAGTATTTT	CASIRWDSTDTQYF	NA	NA	TRBV2	TRBJ2-3
TGCGCCAGCAGCCCTCGGACAGGGGACGGCTACACCTTC	CASSPRTGDGYTF	TRBD1	NA	TRBV5-1	TRBJ1-2
TGCGCCAGCAGTGAGGGACCTAATCGGCCCCAGCATTTT	CASSEGPNRPQHF	NA	once	TRBV10-1	TRBJ1-5
TGTGCCAGCAGTTTCCGGGGATTGAACTATGGCTACACCTTC	CASSFRGLNYGYTF	NA	NA	TRBV6-6	TRBJ1-2
TGTGCCTGGAGTGTAGAAGGTGGGGGATCACCCCTCCACTTT	CAWSVEGGGSPLHF	NA	NA	TRBV30	TRBJ1-6
TGTGCCAGCTACAGTTTCCAAGGGACCTACGAGCAGTACTTC	CASYSFQGTYEQYF	NA	NA	TRBV28	TRBJ2-7
TGTGCCAGCAGACCGGGGGGCGGGAGCGATGAGCAGTTCTTC	CASRPGGGSDEQFF	NA	NA	TRBV6-5	TRBJ2-1
TGCGCCAGCAGCTTGAGTCCAACGACAGATACGCAGTATTTT	CASSLSPTTDTQYF	NA	NA	TRBV5-1	TRBJ2-3
TGTGCCAGCAGAACCGACAGTTCGATCCTCATGAACACTGAAGCTTTCTTT	CASRTDSSILMNTEAFF	NA	many	TRBV5-8	TRBJ1-1
TGTGCCAGCAGCCGTGCCTCGGGGGCCGGTGATACGCAGTATTTT	CASSRASGAGDTQYF	NA	NA	TRBV7-2	TRBJ2-3
TGCGCCAGCAGCCTGGGACAGACCTCATCCTACGAGCAGTACTTC	CASSLGQTSSYEQYF	TRBD1	NA	TRBV5-1	TRBJ2-7
TGTGCCAGCAGCTTGGCGGTCCTAGCAGGGGCCACAGATGCGCAGTATTTT	CASSLAVLAGATDAQYF	NA	NA	TRBV5-6	TRBJ2-3
TGTGCCAGCAGTTTTGGCGGGCTCTACGAGCAGTACTTC	CASSFGGLYEQYF	NA	NA	TRBV28	TRBJ2-7
TGCGCCAGCAGCCGGTACCAGGCGGAATTCTCACCCCTCCACTTT	CASSRYQAEFSPLHF	NA	NA	TRBV4-1	TRBJ1-6
TGTGCCAGCAACCGACTCCTCGGGGCGCGTGGCTACACCTTC	CASNRLLGARGYTF	NA	NA	TRBV11-2	TRBJ1-2
TGTGCCTGGAGCCTTCTCGTAGCGGGGGGCCCAGATACGCAGTATTTT	CAWSLLVAGGPDTQYF	TRBD2	NA	TRBV30	TRBJ2-3
TGCGCCAGCAGCCAAGCGGCGGAGGAGGAGCAGTTCTTC	CASSQAAEEEQFF	NA	NA	TRBV4-1	TRBJ2-1
TGTGCCAGCATAGCGGGAGGACGGAGTGTAGGAGAGACCCAGTACTTC	CASIAGGRSVGETQYF	TRBD2	NA	TRBV5-8	TRBJ2-5
TGTGCCAGCTCCCCCCAGGGGGTTACTGAAGCTTTCTTT	CASSPQGVTEAFF	TRBD1	NA	TRBV18	TRBJ1-1
TGTGCCAGCAGCCAACAGGGGGATCAGCCCCAGCATTTT	CASSQQGDQPQHF	TRBD1	NA	TRBV7-3	TRBJ1-5
TGTGCCAGCAGCGCGGGAGGGAACACTGAAGCTTTCTTT	CASSAGGNTEAFF	NA	NA	TRBV9	TRBJ1-1
TGTGCCAGCAGGGGGGAGGGAGGCTCCTACAATGAGCAGTTCTTC	CASRGEGGSYNEQFF	TRBD2	few	TRBV6-4	TRBJ2-1
TGTGCCAGCAGCTTGAGGGAAGGGCGCAGGACCTCTAGTGAGCAGTTCTTC	CASSLREGRRTSSEQFF	NA	NA	TRBV11-2	TRBJ2-1
TGTGCCTGGAGTAGGACAGGGGCGGGTGGCTACACCTTC	CAWSRTGAGGYTF	TRBD1	NA	TRBV30	TRBJ1-2
TGTGCCAGCACCCCAGGGGATCAGCCCCAGCATTTT	CASTPGDQPQHF	NA	few	TRBV7-9	TRBJ1-5
TGTGCCAGCAGCCTAACACCGACTAGCGGGAGGGGCAATACGCAGTATTTT	CASSLTPTSGRGNTQYF	TRBD2	NA	TRBV4-2	TRBJ2-3
TGTGCCAGTAGTATTAGTGGGCGGGTGAACACTGAAGCTTTCTTT	CASSISGRVNTEAFF	NA	NA	TRBV19	TRBJ1-1
TGTGCCATCAGTCACCCAGCGGGGGCCTCTCTAGCCAAAAACATTCAGTACTTC	CAISHPAGASLAKNIQYF	TRBD2	NA	TRBV10-3	TRBJ2-4
TGTGCCAGCAGCCAGGAGGGGGATGGCACAGATACGCAGTATTTT	CASSQEGDGTDTQYF	NA	NA	TRBV4-2	TRBJ2-3
TGCGCCAGCAGCGTCGGGAGTTCTAGCACAGATACGCAGTATTTT	CASSVGSSSTDTQYF	NA	NA	TRBV10-1	TRBJ2-3
TGCGCCAGCAGCCAAGATGGTGAGGGGGCCTATGGCTACACCTTC	CASSQDGEGAYGYTF	TRBD1	once	TRBV4-1	TRBJ1-2
TGTGCCAGCAGTGAAATAGCGGGGGGGCCTTCAGATACGCAGTATTTT	CASSEIAGGPSDTQYF	TRBD2	NA	TRBV6-1	TRBJ2-3